Listed below are T cell receptor beta chains from one sample, sequenced in a study of radiotherapy plus CTLA-4 blockade in lung cancer. Generated by immunoSEQ multiplex PCR, the TCRdb table keeps only in-frame clones and is missing some. The data show 50,000 to 70,000 clones, around four fifths seen once. Here the sequenced sample was peripheral blood, taken from a patient treated with radiotherapy plus ipilimumab. These receptor sequences come from a human donor with non-small cell lung cancer whose response to radiotherapy plus ipilimumab could not be evaluated. CDR3s include the opening cysteine and the closing phenylalanine or tryptophan. A D gene is named only where the DNA matches it firmly. Rows give clone size only sometimes, using once, few, many, or a class for an expanded clone.

J gene: TRBJ2-1; D gene: TRBD2; clone size: .; V gene: TRBV5-1; CDR3 length: 15; CDR3 protein: CASSFPGLAGNEQFF; CDR3 DNA: TGCGCCAGCAGCTTTCCGGGACTAGCGGGTAATGAGCAGTTCTTC
J gene: TRBJ2-7; D gene: .; clone size: .; V gene: TRBV7-2; CDR3 length: 14; CDR3 protein: CASSLGRGSYEQYF; CDR3 DNA: TGTGCCAGCAGCTTAGGTCGGGGCTCCTACGAGCAGTACTTC
J gene: TRBJ1-5; D gene: .; clone size: .; V gene: TRBV5-1; CDR3 length: 15; CDR3 protein: CASSLAGSHNQPQHF; CDR3 DNA: TGCGCCAGCAGCTTGGCGGGTAGCCACAATCAGCCCCAGCATTTT
J gene: TRBJ2-1; D gene: TRBD2; clone size: .; V gene: TRBV7-9; CDR3 length: 15; CDR3 protein: CASSLKGLDHNEQFF; CDR3 DNA: TGTGCCAGCAGCTTAAAGGGACTAGATCACAATGAGCAGTTCTTC
J gene: TRBJ2-7; D gene: TRBD1; clone size: few; V gene: TRBV4-1; CDR3 length: 15; CDR3 protein: CASSLSPGTGIEQYF; CDR3 DNA: TGCGCCAGCAGCCTTAGTCCCGGGACAGGGATTGAGCAGTACTTC
J gene: TRBJ2-7; D gene: TRBD2; clone size: .; V gene: TRBV7-9; CDR3 length: 15; CDR3 protein: CASSRTSGNTYEQYF; CDR3 DNA: TGTGCCAGCAGCCGAACTAGCGGGAATACCTACGAGCAGTACTTC
J gene: TRBJ1-3; D gene: TRBD1; clone size: .; V gene: TRBV2; CDR3 length: 16; CDR3 protein: CASSEGRGLSGNTIYF; CDR3 DNA: TGTGCCAGCAGTGAAGGCAGGGGGCTAAGTGGAAACACCATATATTTT
J gene: TRBJ1-1; D gene: .; clone size: .; V gene: TRBV27; CDR3 length: 14; CDR3 protein: CASSLARQDTEAFF; CDR3 DNA: TGTGCCAGCAGTTTAGCCCGCCAGGACACTGAAGCTTTCTTT
J gene: TRBJ1-5; D gene: .; clone size: .; V gene: TRBV2; CDR3 length: 13; CDR3 protein: CASSAEGGQPQHF; CDR3 DNA: TGTGCCAGCAGTGCCGAAGGGGGTCAGCCCCAGCATTTT
J gene: TRBJ1-4; D gene: .; clone size: .; V gene: TRBV7-2; CDR3 length: 15; CDR3 protein: CASSLDFTRGEKLFF; CDR3 DNA: TGTGCCAGCAGCTTAGACTTTACCCGAGGCGAAAAACTGTTTTTT
J gene: TRBJ2-2; D gene: .; clone size: .; V gene: TRBV7-2; CDR3 length: 16; CDR3 protein: CASSLQGQGITGELFF; CDR3 DNA: TGTGCCAGCAGCTTACAAGGGCAGGGGATAACCGGGGAGCTGTTTTTT
J gene: TRBJ2-1; D gene: .; clone size: .; V gene: TRBV5-6; CDR3 length: 14; CDR3 protein: CASSLISSYNEQFF; CDR3 DNA: TGTGCCAGCAGCCTGATTAGCTCCTACAATGAGCAGTTCTTC
J gene: TRBJ2-1; D gene: TRBD2; clone size: .; V gene: TRBV14; CDR3 length: 16; CDR3 protein: CASSRRLAGDNNEQFF; CDR3 DNA: TGTGCCAGCAGCCGACGACTAGCGGGGGACAACAATGAGCAGTTCTTC
J gene: TRBJ1-1; D gene: TRBD1; clone size: .; V gene: TRBV5-4; CDR3 length: 16; CDR3 protein: CASSLRGRAPDTEAFF; CDR3 DNA: TGTGCCAGCAGCTTAAGGGGGCGGGCCCCCGACACTGAAGCTTTCTTT
J gene: TRBJ2-2; D gene: .; clone size: .; V gene: TRBV13; CDR3 length: 14; CDR3 protein: CASSPGHSTGELFF; CDR3 DNA: TGTGCCAGCAGCCCGGGACACAGCACCGGGGAGCTGTTTTTT
J gene: TRBJ1-1; D gene: .; clone size: .; V gene: TRBV6-6; CDR3 length: 15; CDR3 protein: CASSYVMGSSSEAFF; CDR3 DNA: TGTGCCAGCAGTTACGTTATGGGCTCCTCTTCTGAAGCTTTCTTT
J gene: TRBJ2-2; D gene: TRBD1; clone size: .; V gene: TRBV9; CDR3 length: 15; CDR3 protein: CASSVGTGSTGELFF; CDR3 DNA: TGTGCCAGCAGCGTAGGGACAGGGAGCACCGGGGAGCTGTTTTTT
J gene: TRBJ2-3; D gene: TRBD2; clone size: .; V gene: TRBV13; CDR3 length: 17; CDR3 protein: CASSLGLASGGADTQYF; CDR3 DNA: TGTGCCAGCAGCTTAGGCCTGGCTAGCGGGGGAGCAGATACGCAGTATTTT
J gene: TRBJ1-1; D gene: .; clone size: .; V gene: TRBV7-9; CDR3 length: 15; CDR3 protein: CASSPPGAGNTEAFF; CDR3 DNA: TGTGCCAGCAGCCCCCCAGGCGCCGGGAACACTGAAGCTTTCTTT
J gene: TRBJ2-1; D gene: .; clone size: once; V gene: TRBV9; CDR3 length: 12; CDR3 protein: CASSPGLNEQFF; CDR3 DNA: TGTGCCAGCAGCCCGGGACTCAATGAGCAGTTCTTC
J gene: TRBJ1-2; D gene: TRBD1; clone size: .; V gene: TRBV19; CDR3 length: 15; CDR3 protein: CASRPGTGGGYGYTF; CDR3 DNA: TGTGCCAGTAGACCCGGGACAGGGGGAGGATATGGCTACACCTTC
J gene: TRBJ2-3; D gene: .; clone size: .; V gene: TRBV11-2; CDR3 length: 15; CDR3 protein: CASSLGRWRTDTQYF; CDR3 DNA: TGTGCCAGCAGCTTAGGGAGGTGGCGGACAGATACGCAGTATTTT
J gene: TRBJ2-7; D gene: TRBD2; clone size: .; V gene: TRBV28; CDR3 length: 14; CDR3 protein: CASSLSGVRGEQYF; CDR3 DNA: TGTGCCAGCAGTCTTAGCGGGGTCCGAGGCGAGCAGTACTTC
J gene: TRBJ2-5; D gene: TRBD2; clone size: .; V gene: TRBV10-3; CDR3 length: 17; CDR3 protein: CAISEGGLAGGQETQYF; CDR3 DNA: TGTGCCATCAGTGAGGGGGGACTAGCGGGGGGGCAAGAGACCCAGTACTTC
J gene: TRBJ2-5; D gene: TRBD2; clone size: .; V gene: TRBV6-5; CDR3 length: 16; CDR3 protein: CASSSPTSGGQETQYF; CDR3 DNA: TGTGCCAGCAGTTCCCCGACTAGCGGGGGCCAAGAGACCCAGTACTTC
J gene: TRBJ1-5; D gene: .; clone size: .; V gene: TRBV27; CDR3 length: 13; CDR3 protein: CASSFSPGQPQHF; CDR3 DNA: TGTGCCAGCAGTTTTTCCCCGGGGCAGCCCCAGCATTTT
J gene: TRBJ2-1; D gene: .; clone size: .; V gene: TRBV6-6; CDR3 length: 13; CDR3 protein: CASHPGGYNEQFF; CDR3 DNA: TGTGCCAGCCACCCCGGGGGCTACAATGAGCAGTTCTTC
J gene: TRBJ2-7; D gene: .; clone size: few; V gene: TRBV19; CDR3 length: 17; CDR3 protein: CASSIRRGRVGDDEQYF; CDR3 DNA: TGTGCCAGTAGTATCCGGCGGGGTAGGGTAGGGGACGACGAGCAGTACTTC
J gene: TRBJ2-7; D gene: TRBD1; clone size: .; V gene: TRBV5-1; CDR3 length: 15; CDR3 protein: CASSFGQGPSYEQYF; CDR3 DNA: TGCGCCAGCAGTTTCGGACAGGGCCCCTCCTACGAGCAGTACTTC
J gene: TRBJ1-1; D gene: .; clone size: few; V gene: TRBV2; CDR3 length: 13; CDR3 protein: CASSEGANTEAFF; CDR3 DNA: TGTGCCAGCAGTGAGGGGGCTAACACTGAAGCTTTCTTT
J gene: TRBJ1-2; D gene: TRBD1; clone size: .; V gene: TRBV7-9; CDR3 length: 15; CDR3 protein: CASRSDRGFDYGYTF; CDR3 DNA: TGTGCCAGCAGGTCGGACAGGGGGTTTGATTATGGCTACACCTTC
J gene: TRBJ2-1; D gene: TRBD1; clone size: few; V gene: TRBV5-8; CDR3 length: 16; CDR3 protein: CASSNRDSHLEGEQFF; CDR3 DNA: TGTGCCAGCAGCAACCGGGACAGCCACCTTGAGGGTGAGCAGTTCTTC
J gene: TRBJ1-2; D gene: .; clone size: few; V gene: TRBV2; CDR3 length: 14; CDR3 protein: CASSAQATIYGYTF; CDR3 DNA: TGTGCCAGCAGTGCCCAGGCTACCATCTATGGCTACACCTTC
J gene: TRBJ2-5; D gene: TRBD1; clone size: .; V gene: TRBV5-4; CDR3 length: 15; CDR3 protein: CASSLATGERETQYF; CDR3 DNA: TGTGCCAGCAGCTTGGCGACAGGGGAAAGGGAGACCCAGTACTTC
J gene: TRBJ2-7; D gene: .; clone size: .; V gene: TRBV28; CDR3 length: 13; CDR3 protein: CASSPSDNLKQYF; CDR3 DNA: TGTGCCAGCAGTCCCTCGGACAATCTAAAGCAGTACTTC
J gene: TRBJ2-2; D gene: .; clone size: .; V gene: TRBV6-1; CDR3 length: 16; CDR3 protein: CASSGGRSRGTGELFF; CDR3 DNA: TGTGCCAGCAGTGGGGGTCGGAGTCGGGGAACCGGGGAGCTGTTTTTT
J gene: TRBJ2-7; D gene: TRBD2; clone size: .; V gene: TRBV27; CDR3 length: 16; CDR3 protein: CASSFLTSGRIYEQYF; CDR3 DNA: TGTGCCAGCAGTTTCCTCACTAGCGGGCGGATCTACGAGCAGTACTTC